This T cell receptor beta chain is from a study of T-cell reconstitution after alpha-beta-depleted transplantation in children. General study results and limits: Approximately two months post-transplant, alpha-beta T cells reportedly originated from several hundred expanded graft clones.

A TCRbeta library incorporating unique molecular identifiers was prepared. One entry per CDR3 protein results from TCRdb running MiXCR on the PCR reads. Among 500,000 to 600,000 distinct CDR3 sequences listed, 27% were seen once. The CDR3 is 14 residues long. Losses at the gene ends were 11 bases for V and 9 bases for J; bases not matched to a gene: 8. CDR1 and CDR2 (germline): MNHNS, SASEGT. As regards this clonotype: Its specificity is not known.

Source: PBMCs, taken before TCRalphabeta/CD19-depleted stem cell transplant. The rearrangement uses TRBV6-1 and TRBJ1-6, with 12 bases identical to TRBD1. The clonotype comes from a boy under three years old with Wiskott-Aldrich syndrome, due to receive a stem cell transplant. The CDR3 reads CAATGQGAFSPLHF. The CDR3 DNA sequence: TGTGCCGCAACGGGACAGGGGGCATTTTCACCCCTCCACTTT.